This TCR beta chain was sequenced during a study of spatial heterogeneity in lung cancer. Study-level results: Mutation tallies in tumors tracked expanded intratumoral alpha and beta TCR counts.

V shed 8 bases and J 2 bases; nucleotides not matched to a gene: 9. The CDR3 is 15 residues long. CDR1 and CDR2 (germline): MNHNS, SASEGT. One entry per CDR3 protein results from TCRdb running MiXCR on the 5' RACE reads. The repertoire holds 6,000 to 8,000 distinct CDR3 sequences, with roughly 6.7% as singletons. A remark on this clonotype: What it recognizes is unknown.

The time point denotes: sample taken at primary tumor resection. The material was lung tumor tissue, obtained at surgery. The receptor's source is a male donor with early-stage non-small cell lung cancer. V is TRBV6-1 and J is TRBJ2-1, with 7 bases matching TRBD2. The chain's CDR3 is CASSPRREPYNEQFF. The CDR3, as DNA: TGTGCCAGCTCCCCTAGGCGGGAGCCCTACAATGAGCAGTTCTTC.